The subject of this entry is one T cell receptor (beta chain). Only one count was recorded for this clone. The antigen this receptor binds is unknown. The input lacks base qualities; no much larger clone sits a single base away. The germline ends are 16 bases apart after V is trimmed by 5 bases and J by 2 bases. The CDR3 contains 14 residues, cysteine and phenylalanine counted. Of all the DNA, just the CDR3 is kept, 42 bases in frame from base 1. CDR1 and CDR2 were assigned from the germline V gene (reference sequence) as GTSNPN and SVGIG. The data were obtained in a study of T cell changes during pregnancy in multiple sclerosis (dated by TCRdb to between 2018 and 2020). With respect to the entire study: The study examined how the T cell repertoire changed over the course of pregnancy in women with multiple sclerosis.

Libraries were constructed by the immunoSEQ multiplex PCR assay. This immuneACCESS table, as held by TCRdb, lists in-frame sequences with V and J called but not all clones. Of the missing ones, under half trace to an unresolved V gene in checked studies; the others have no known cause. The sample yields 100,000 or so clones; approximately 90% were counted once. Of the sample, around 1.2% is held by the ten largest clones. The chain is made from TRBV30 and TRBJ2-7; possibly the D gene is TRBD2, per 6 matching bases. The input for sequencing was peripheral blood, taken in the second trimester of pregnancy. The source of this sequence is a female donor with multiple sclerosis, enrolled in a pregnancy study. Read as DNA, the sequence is TGTGCCTGGGCCCGGGACTCCCCAACCTACGAGCAGTACTTC. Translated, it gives CAWARDSPTYEQYF.